Below, 27 T cell receptor beta chains from the same sample are listed, as sequenced in a study of regulatory T cells in long-lasting Graves disease. Assembly of TCR beta libraries relied on iRepertoire HTBI primers together with Arm-PCR of CDR3 regions. Each CDR3 protein is one row after TCRdb ran MiXCR on the multiplex PCR reads. The data hold hundreds of thousands of distinct CDR3 sequences, with about 15% observed a single time. Time point here: newly diagnosed GD, antithyroid drugs for less than 3 months. Isolated PBMC RNA provided the starting material for the TCR library. These data also formed part of another study, on T cells in Graves' hyperthyroidism and ophthalmopathy.

The material was peripheral blood mononuclear cells (PBMCs), obtained at new diagnosis, from a patient treated with antithyroid drugs. These receptors all come from a middle-aged woman with Graves disease.

In its sample, this clonotype was seen many times. The rearrangement uses TRBV12-3 or TRBV12-4 and TRBJ1-2, with 10 nucleotides matching TRBD1. The J segment lost 9 bases and the V segment lost 8 bases, leaving 9 bases of the junction unmatched. This CDR3 is built from 13 residues. DNA of the CDR3: TGTGCCAGCGCCCCGGGACAGGGGAAAAGCTACACCTTC. Its translation is CASAPGQGKSYTF.

This clonotype has more than one count but fewer than ten. The J gene is TRBJ1-1, the V gene TRBV19, with 8 bases that match TRBD1. Germline CDR1 is LNHDA and CDR2 is SQIVND (reference sequence). The V and J ends lost 9 bases and 7 bases, in that order; junction bases with no gene match: 10. The CDR3 length is 13 residues. The CDR3 sequence: CASFDRGFGEAFF. In DNA form, the CDR3 reads TGTGCCAGCTTCGACAGGGGATTTGGTGAAGCTTTCTTT.

A few counts support this clonotype. The chain couples TRBV19 to TRBJ1-5; D is undetermined. This CDR3 is 13 amino acids long. V was cut by 6 bases and J by 3 bases, with 9 bases left in between. Germline lookup yields CDR1 LNHDA and CDR2 SQIVND (reference sequence). CDR3 amino acids: CASSPTPNQPQHF. In DNA form, the CDR3 reads TGTGCCAGTAGCCCAACCCCCAATCAGCCCCAGCATTTT. Drawing the rest from reference TRBV19 and TRBJ1-5, the complete variable domain is DGGITQSPKYLFRKEGQNVTLSCEQNLNHDAMYWYRQDPGQGLRLIYYSQIVNDFQKGDIAEGYSVSREKKESFPLTVTSAQKNPTAFYLCASSPTPNQPQHFGDGTRLSIL.

This clonotype has a single count. This may be a read error, as it is one base from a much larger clone. This chain links TRBV3-1 with TRBJ2-5, with a possible D match to TRBD2 (5 bases). V gave up 0 bases and J gave up 9 bases, with 17 bases separating them. This CDR3 has 15 amino acids. CDR1 LGHDT and CDR2 YNNKEL come from the germline V gene (reference sequence). This CDR3 reads CASSQDRGLHGAQYF. The CDR3 DNA reads TGTGCCAGCAGCCAAGATCGTGGCCTCCACGGGGCCCAGTACTTC.

This clonotype was seen repeatedly, ten times or more. The CDR3 sequence: CASSFGGWDRVGSPLHF. CDR3 sequence (DNA): TGTGCCAGCAGCTTTGGTGGCTGGGACAGGGTGGGCTCACCCCTCCACTTT. The chain carries TRBV5-6 and TRBJ1-6; the match to TRBD1 covers 9 bases. Germline V gene lookup returns CDR1 SGHDT and CDR2 YYEEEE. CDR3 length equals 17 residues. Trimming cost V 2 bases and J 10 bases; bases outside gene matches: 13.

This clonotype has at least ten counts. The chain is built from TRBV9 and TRBJ2-1, with 7 positions matching TRBD2. Per germline, CDR1 SGDLS and CDR2 YYNGEE. There are 14 residues in the CDR3. The trim removed 4 bases at V and 9 bases at J, leaving 10 bases unmatched. The chain's CDR3 is CASSPGLAVGEQFF. The DNA of the CDR3 is TGTGCCAGCAGCCCTGGCCTAGCGGTTGGTGAGCAGTTCTTC. Full variable domain (missing parts from reference TRBV9 and TRBJ2-1): DSGVTQTPKHLITATGQRVTLRCSPRSGDLSVYWYQQSLDQGLQFLIQYYNGEERAKGNILERFSAQQFPDLHSELNLSSLELGDSALYFCASSPGLAVGEQFFGPGTRLTVL.

This clonotype appeared many times. This chain connects TRBV27 to TRBJ2-3; a possible D gene is TRBD2 (5 bases). CDR3 length equals 13 residues. Per the germline V gene, CDR1 is MNHEY and CDR2 is SMNVEV (reference sequence). With 6 bases removed from V and 1 base from J, the gap between germline ends came to 8 bases. The CDR3 DNA sequence: TGTGCCAGCAGGATTAGCGGCACAGATACGCAGTATTTT. It encodes CASRISGTDTQYF.

This clonotype was detected once. The rearrangement uses TRBV27 and TRBJ1-5; TRBD1 aligns across 8 bases. This CDR3 has 17 residues. Germline CDR1 and CDR2: MNHEY and SMNVEV (reference sequence). The junction had 9 bases not matched to a gene; V was cut back by 3 bases and J by 2 bases. The DNA for the CDR3 is TGTGCCAGCAGTTTGGCCCTACAGGGGGTGCGCAATCAGCCCCAGCATTTT. It specifies CASSLALQGVRNQPQHF.

This clonotype was seen at least ten times. This chain uses TRBV5-1 with TRBJ2-1; D gene ambiguous. CDR1 is SGHRS and CDR2 is YFSETQ in the germline V gene. The CDR3 is made up of 15 amino acids. Trimming removed 8 bases at V and 5 bases at J, with 20 bases between. The CDR3 nucleotides read TGCGCCAGTTTCATCGACTCAAGGGCTAACAATGAGCAGTTCTTC. Amino acids: CASFIDSRANNEQFF.

This clonotype was seen at least ten times. The chain links TRBV27 to TRBJ2-1, with 7 bases that match TRBD1. This CDR3 is built from 17 residues. V dropped 2 bases and J dropped 0; count of bases not matched to a gene: 7. The germline gives CDR1 MNHEY, CDR2 SMNVEV (reference sequence). In DNA, the CDR3 is TGTGCCAGCAGTTTAGAGGGGACAGTCCACTCCTACAATGAGCAGTTCTTC. Translation: CASSLEGTVHSYNEQFF.

This clonotype has only a few counts. The V call is TRBV5-1, the J call TRBJ2-2; D call uncertain. The V end was cut by 1 base, the J end by 8 bases, with 12 bases between. The CDR3 extends over 14 amino acids. CDR1 SGHRS and CDR2 YFSETQ come from the germline V gene. CDR3 in amino acids: CASSLRHALGELFF. The CDR3 DNA is TGCGCCAGCAGCTTGAGGCACGCCTTGGGGGAGCTGTTTTTT.

This clonotype has at least ten counts. The chain has TRBV15 and TRBJ2-7; 7 bases match TRBD2. CDR1 and CDR2 from the germline V gene are LNHNV and YYDKDF (reference sequence). This CDR3 is built from 18 residues. With V trimmed by 3 bases and J by 3 bases, 17 bases remained unmatched. The DNA for the CDR3 is TGTGCCACCAGCAGCCGCCCTCGGGGCGGGAGAAAGAGCTACGAGCAGTACTTC. Its translation: CATSSRPRGGRKSYEQYF.

The chain is built from TRBV7-9 and TRBJ1-1, with a possible D match to TRBD1 (5 bases). Germline V lookup: CDR1 SEHNR, CDR2 FQNEAQ (reference sequence). CDR3 length equals 12 residues. V was cut by 3 bases and J by 9 bases, with 11 bases left in between. CDR3 sequence reads: CASSFSRGQAFF. CDR3 in DNA: TGTGCCAGCAGCTTTTCGAGGGGCCAAGCTTTCTTT. The full variable domain, rest sourced from reference TRBV7-9 and TRBJ1-1, is DTGVSQNPRHKITKRGQNVTFRCDPISEHNRLYWYRQTLGQGPEFLTYFQNEAQLEKSRLLSDRFSAERPKGSFSTLEIQRTEQGDSAMYLCASSFSRGQAFFGQGTRLTVV.

The chain recombines TRBV13 with TRBJ2-7; perhaps D is TRBD1 or TRBD2 (5 bases each). Germline V gene data show CDR1 as PRHDT and CDR2 as FYEKMQ (reference sequence). CDR3 length: 14 amino acids. V lost 5 bases to trimming and J lost 4 bases, with 15 bases between them. CDR3 nucleotide sequence: TGTGCCAGCAGCCCTCTGGGGGAAACTTACGAGCAGTACTTC. Protein product: CASSPLGETYEQYF.

This clonotype was detected many times. The chain links TRBV19 to TRBJ1-5; D gene uncertain. The CDR3 length is 14 residues. The germline V and J ends were trimmed by 7 bases and 6 bases, with 16 bases remaining between them. Germline V lookup: CDR1 LNHDA, CDR2 SQIVND (reference sequence). The CDR3 loop is CASNPHTTVQPQHF. CDR3 nucleotide sequence: TGTGCCAGTAACCCGCACACAACGGTTCAGCCCCAGCATTTT.

This clonotype was counted at least ten times. CDR3: CASSPRGLYNEQFF. CDR3 coding DNA: TGCGCCAGCAGCCCCCGGGGTCTCTACAATGAGCAGTTCTTC. J is TRBJ2-1 and V is TRBV5-1; perhaps TRBD2 as D (5 bases). The germline V gene encodes CDR1 SGHRS and CDR2 YFSETQ. This CDR3 comprises 14 residues. Trimming removed 4 bases at V and 3 bases at J, with 11 bases between.

The V and J genes are TRBV7-3 and TRBJ2-2; TRBD2 aligns across 13 bases. The germline gives CDR1 SGHTA, CDR2 FQGTGA. The CDR3 spans 14 residues. Trimming at V came to 6 bases and at J to 5 bases, leaving 0 bases not matched to a gene. The CDR3 here is CASRLAGGTGELFF. As DNA, the CDR3 is TGTGCCAGCAGACTAGCGGGGGGGACCGGGGAGCTGTTTTTT.

Turning to this clonotype: One junction end disagrees with the germline gene, perhaps due to a read error. The V call is TRBV12-3 or TRBV12-4, the J call TRBJ1-5; D remains unclear. This CDR3 has 12 amino acids. As DNA, the CDR3 is TGTGCCAGCAGCGAGATCAATCGGCCCCAGCATTTT. Translating gives CASSEINRPQHF.

In its sample, this clonotype was seen many times. V usage is TRBV11-2 and J usage is TRBJ2-2, with TRBD1 matching 10 bases. Per germline, CDR1 SGHAT and CDR2 FQNNGV. The junction had 5 bases not matched to a gene; V was cut back by 1 base and J by 6 bases. This CDR3 contains 16 residues. The CDR3 is CASSLGTGGVPGELFF. The CDR3 region has the DNA TGTGCCAGCAGCTTAGGGACAGGGGGAGTTCCCGGGGAGCTGTTTTTT.

This clonotype has at least ten counts. CDR3: CASTQEDRNYEQYF. The CDR3 nucleotides read TGTGCCAGCACCCAGGAGGACAGGAACTACGAGCAGTACTTC. The chain couples TRBV6-2 or TRBV6-3 to TRBJ2-7; 7 nucleotides line up with TRBD1. Germline V gene lookup returns CDR1 MNHEY and CDR2 SVGEGT. This CDR3 contains 14 residues. V lost 7 bases to trimming and J lost 3 bases; unmatched junction nucleotides: 9.

The rearrangement links TRBV6-2 or TRBV6-3 to TRBJ2-5; D gene uncertain. This CDR3 is built from 14 residues. CDR1 is MNHEY and CDR2 is SVGEGT in the germline V gene. The V gene lost 0 bases and the J gene lost 1 base, with 6 bases spanning the gap. The CDR3 loop is CASSYSGPQETQYF. CDR3 nucleotide sequence: TGTGCCAGCAGTTACTCGGGCCCCCAAGAGACCCAGTACTTC.

This clonotype was seen only a few times. The genes are TRBV7-9 and TRBJ2-4, with TRBD2 matching over 8 bases. The CDR3 extends over 15 amino acids. With V trimmed by 1 base and J by 5 bases, 4 bases remained unmatched. From germline, CDR1 is SEHNR and CDR2 FQNEAQ (reference sequence). CDR3 bases: TGTGCCAGCAGCTTAGGCGGGGGGTACCAAAACATTCAGTACTTC. Amino acid sequence: CASSLGGGYQNIQYF.

The DNA for the CDR3 is TGTGCCAGCAGCCAGAGACAGGGCGGCTATGGCTACACCTTC. This encodes CASSQRQGGYGYTF. The J gene is TRBJ1-2, the V gene TRBV3-1; 7 bases fit TRBD1. Germline CDR1 reads LGHDT; CDR2 reads YNNKEL (reference sequence). The trim removed 3 bases at V and 4 bases at J, leaving 5 bases unmatched. CDR3 size: 14 residues.

In this sample, this clonotype turned up a few times. The chain employs TRBV20-1 and TRBJ2-1; 10 bases line up with TRBD2. The germline CDR1 and CDR2 sequences are DFQATT and SNEGSKA (reference sequence). Germline trimming cut 3 bases from V and 1 base from J; bases unmatched to any gene: 6. This CDR3 contains 16 residues. The CDR3 is CSASASGGLSYNEQFF. CDR3 DNA: TGCAGTGCTAGCGCTAGCGGGGGCCTTTCCTACAATGAGCAGTTCTTC.

The chain combines TRBV6-1 with TRBJ1-2; weak D call: TRBD1 (5 bases). Looked up from germline, CDR1 is MNHNS and CDR2 is SASEGT. This CDR3 contains 14 residues. The V and J ends lost 2 bases and 4 bases respectively, with 11 bases between them. The CDR3 DNA is TGTGCCAGCAGTGAATCTCAGGGTGCCTATGGCTACACCTTC. It encodes CASSESQGAYGYTF.

This clonotype was detected ten times or more. This chain joins TRBV28 and TRBJ2-3; TRBD1 matches at 7 bases. Losses at the gene ends were 5 bases for V and 4 bases for J; bases not matched to a gene: 9. The CDR3 extends over 15 amino acids. From germline, CDR1 is MDHEN and CDR2 SYDVKM. DNA of the CDR3: TGTGCCAGCAGTCCACAGGGGAAGAGAGCAGATACGCAGTATTTT. Amino acid sequence: CASSPQGKRADTQYF.

The chain is built from TRBV10-3 and TRBJ1-2, with TRBD1 identical over 7 bases. V gave up 7 bases and J gave up 4 bases; unmatched junction bases: 9. This CDR3 spans 14 amino acids. The germline gives CDR1 ENHRY, CDR2 SYGVKD. CDR3 in DNA: TGTGCCATCATGGACAGGACAAATATCTATGGCTACACCTTC. This sequence encodes CAIMDRTNIYGYTF.